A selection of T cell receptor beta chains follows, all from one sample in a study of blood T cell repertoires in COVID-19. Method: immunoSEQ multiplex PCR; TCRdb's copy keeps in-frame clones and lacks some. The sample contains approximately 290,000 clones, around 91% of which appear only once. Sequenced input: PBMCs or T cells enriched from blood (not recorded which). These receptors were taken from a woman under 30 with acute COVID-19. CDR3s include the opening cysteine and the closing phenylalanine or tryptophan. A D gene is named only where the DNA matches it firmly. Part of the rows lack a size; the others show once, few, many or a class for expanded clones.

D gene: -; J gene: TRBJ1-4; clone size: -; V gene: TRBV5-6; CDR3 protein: CASSLGMGHLFF; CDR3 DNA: TGTGCCAGCAGCCTTGGAATGGGACACCTGTTTTTT
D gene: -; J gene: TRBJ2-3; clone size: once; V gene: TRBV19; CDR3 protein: CASRIGTTWTDTQYF; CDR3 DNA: TGTGCCAGCAGAATCGGGACAACTTGGACAGATACGCAGTATTTT
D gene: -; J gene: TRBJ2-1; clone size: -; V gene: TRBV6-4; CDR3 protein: CASSDSVGFMVAKQFF; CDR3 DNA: TGTGCCAGCAGTGACTCGGTGGGCTTCATGGTTGCTAAGCAGTTCTTC
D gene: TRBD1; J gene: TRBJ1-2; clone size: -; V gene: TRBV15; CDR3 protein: CATSRSQGMHGYTF; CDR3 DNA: TGTGCCACCAGCAGATCACAGGGGATGCATGGCTACACCTTC
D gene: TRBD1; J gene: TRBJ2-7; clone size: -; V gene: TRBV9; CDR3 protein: CASSVDGQGAGEQYF; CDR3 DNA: TGTGCCAGCAGCGTCGACGGACAGGGGGCAGGGGAGCAGTACTTC
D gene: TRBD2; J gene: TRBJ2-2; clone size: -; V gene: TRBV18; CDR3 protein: CASSQGLAGANTGELFF; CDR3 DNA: TGTGCCAGCTCACAAGGGCTAGCGGGAGCGAACACCGGGGAGCTGTTTTTT
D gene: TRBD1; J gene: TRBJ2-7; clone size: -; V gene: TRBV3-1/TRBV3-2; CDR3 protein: CASSQVLGQAYEQYF; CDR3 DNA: TGTGCCAGCAGCCAAGTCCTGGGACAGGCCTACGAGCAGTACTTC
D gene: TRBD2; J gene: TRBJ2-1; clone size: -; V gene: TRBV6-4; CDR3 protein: CASSDEASGSNEQFF; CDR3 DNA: TGTGCCAGCAGTGACGAGGCTAGCGGGAGCAATGAGCAGTTCTTC
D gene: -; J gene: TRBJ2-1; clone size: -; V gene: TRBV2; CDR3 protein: CASEGGLAGGHNEQFF; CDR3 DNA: TGTGCCAGCGAAGGGGGTCTAGCTGGGGGCCACAATGAGCAGTTCTTC
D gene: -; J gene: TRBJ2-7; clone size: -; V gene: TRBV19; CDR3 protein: CASSMVSGTLYEQYF; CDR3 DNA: TGTGCCAGTAGTATGGTGTCCGGGACTCTCTACGAGCAGTACTTC
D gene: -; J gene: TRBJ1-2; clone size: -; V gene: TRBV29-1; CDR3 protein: CSASDGYTF; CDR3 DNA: TGCAGCGCTTCGGATGGCTACACCTTC
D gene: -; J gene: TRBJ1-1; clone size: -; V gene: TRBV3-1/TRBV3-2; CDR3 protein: CASSRSEGRGTEAFF; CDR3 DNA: TGTGCCAGCAGCCGAAGCGAGGGCCGGGGCACTGAAGCTTTCTTT
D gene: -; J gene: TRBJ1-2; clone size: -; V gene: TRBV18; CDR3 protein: CASSPDKLYGYTF; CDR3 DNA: TGTGCCAGCTCCCCGGACAAGCTCTATGGCTACACCTTC
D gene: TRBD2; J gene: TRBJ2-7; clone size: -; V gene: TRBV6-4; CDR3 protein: CASGGGRLEQYF; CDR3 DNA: TGTGCCAGCGGGGGAGGGAGGCTCGAGCAGTACTTC
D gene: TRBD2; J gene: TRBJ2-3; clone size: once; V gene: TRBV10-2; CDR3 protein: CASSPGLAYSSTDTQYF; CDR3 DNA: TGCGCCAGCAGCCCGGGACTAGCGTATTCAAGCACAGATACGCAGTATTTT
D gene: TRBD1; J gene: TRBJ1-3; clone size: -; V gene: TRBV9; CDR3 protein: CASSPGTGGNTIYF; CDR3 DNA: TGTGCCAGCAGCCCGGGGACAGGGGGAAACACCATATATTTT
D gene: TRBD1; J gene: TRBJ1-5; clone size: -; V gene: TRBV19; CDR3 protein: CATDSRTGIQPQHF; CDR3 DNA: TGTGCCACCGATTCCAGGACAGGGATACAGCCCCAGCATTTT
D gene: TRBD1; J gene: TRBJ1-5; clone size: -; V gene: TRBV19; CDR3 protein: CASSGGDRFYSNQPQHF; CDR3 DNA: TGTGCCAGTAGCGGGGGGGACAGATTCTATAGCAATCAGCCCCAGCATTTT
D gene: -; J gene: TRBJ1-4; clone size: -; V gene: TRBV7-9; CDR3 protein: CASSLAREKLFF; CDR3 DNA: TGTGCCAGCAGCTTAGCCCGGGAAAAACTGTTTTTT
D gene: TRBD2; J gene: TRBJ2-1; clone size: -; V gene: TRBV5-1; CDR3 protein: CANSSREAGNEQFF; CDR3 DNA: TGCGCCAACAGCTCGCGGGAGGCTGGAAATGAGCAGTTCTTC